This entry lists 5 T cell receptor beta chains sequenced from one sample in a study of blood T cells in healthy people across ages. With a J-beta primer mix and a sample-barcoded 5' primer, a second PCR ran about 7 to 12 cycles. TCRdb re-analysed the 5' RACE reads in MiXCR, keeping a single row per CDR3 protein. The sample includes more than 700,000 distinct CDR3 sequences, approximately 53% of them seen just once. The sample consisted of blood. These receptors were collected from a man older than 75 in good health.

This clonotype showed up just a few times. The genes are TRBV9 and TRBJ2-6; D may be TRBD1 (6 bases). This CDR3 comprises 15 residues. In germline, CDR1 is SGDLS, CDR2 YYNGEE. V lost 3 bases and J 4 bases, leaving 11 bases between the germline ends. CDR3 DNA sequence: TGTGCCAGCAGCGCCACAGGGTTCGGGGCCAACGTCCTGACTTTC. It codes for CASSATGFGANVLTF.

The chain carries TRBV27 and TRBJ1-5; 8 bases are a match to TRBD1. Germline-derived CDR1 and CDR2 are MNHEY and SMNVEV (reference sequence). Trimming took 6 bases from V and 6 from J; bases not matched to a gene: 7. This CDR3 spans 14 amino acids. CDR3 in amino acids: CASRGGQGLQPQHF. The DNA for the CDR3 is TGTGCCAGCAGGGGCGGACAGGGCCTTCAGCCCCAGCATTTT.

A note on this clonotype: The junction departs from germline at one end; a sequencing error may be responsible. The chain recombines TRBV2 with TRBJ1-1, with D possibly being TRBD1 (5 bases). CDR1 is SNHLY and CDR2 is FYNNEI in the germline V gene. This CDR3 has 18 residues. The CDR3 DNA follows: TGTGCCAGCAGTGAAGGGGGGGAGGCCCGGACCATGAACACTGAGGCTTTCTTT. It translates to CASSEGGEARTMNTEAFF.

The chain uses TRBV5-1 and TRBJ2-1, with D possibly TRBD2 on 5 matching bases. This CDR3 has 14 amino acids. Between the trimmed V and J ends, which lost 4 bases and 10 bases, there was a span of 18 bases. Germline V gene sequence: CDR1 SGHRS, CDR2 YFSETQ. The CDR3 protein is CASSLLDLAGEQFF. The CDR3 bases are TGCGCCAGCAGCCTCCTGGATCTAGCCGGGGAGCAGTTCTTC.

This chain uses TRBV4-2 with TRBJ2-7; no clear D gene. The CDR3 contains 14 residues. V was cut by 0 bases and J by 0 bases, with 6 bases left in between. Germline values: CDR1 LGHNA, CDR2 YNFKEQ. The CDR3 DNA sequence: TGTGCCAGCAGCCAAGAGAGTCGCTCCTACGAGCAGTACTTC. Residues: CASSQESRSYEQYF.